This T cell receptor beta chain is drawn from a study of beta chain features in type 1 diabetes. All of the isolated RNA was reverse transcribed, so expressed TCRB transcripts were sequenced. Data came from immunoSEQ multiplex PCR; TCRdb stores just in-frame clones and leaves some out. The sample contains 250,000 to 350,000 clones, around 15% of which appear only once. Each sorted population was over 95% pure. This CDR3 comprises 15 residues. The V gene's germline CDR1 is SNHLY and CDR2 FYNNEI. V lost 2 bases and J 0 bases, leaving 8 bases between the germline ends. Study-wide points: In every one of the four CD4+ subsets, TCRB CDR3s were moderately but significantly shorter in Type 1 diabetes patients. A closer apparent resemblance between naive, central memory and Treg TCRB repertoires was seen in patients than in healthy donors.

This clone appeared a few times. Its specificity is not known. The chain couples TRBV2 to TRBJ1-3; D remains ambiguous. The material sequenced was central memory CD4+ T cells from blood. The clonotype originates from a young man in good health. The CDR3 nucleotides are TGTGCCAGCAGTGAAAACAGAGTCTCTGGAAACACCATATATTTT. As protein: CASSENRVSGNTIYF.